The 11 T cell receptor beta chains in this list originate from one sample, sequenced in a study of T cell responses to AZD1222 COVID-19 vaccine listed by TCRdb under 2021. Receptors were amplified or captured by the immunoSEQ multiplex PCR assay. The immuneACCESS repertoire file appears here via TCRdb, limited to in-frame rearrangements. These files lack a portion of the clones; in checked studies, under half of the deficit traces to unresolved V genes, and the cause of the others is not known. Recorded for this sample are 150,000 or so clones; roughly 88% of them occurred a single time. The ten top clones hold 2% to 2.5% of the sample. This sample's time point label indicates: baseline before first vaccination. The material was peripheral blood, obtained on day 0 of AZD1222 vaccination. These receptors originate from an adult in good health.

The chain uses TRBV30 and TRBJ1-6; D perhaps matches TRBD1 (6 bases). Germline V gives CDR1 GTSNPN, CDR2 SVGIG (reference sequence). Trimming took 0 bases from V and 7 from J, leaving 31 bases between them. CDR3 size: 21 residues. The CDR3 here is CAWSVEWGRTGTLAINSPLHF. CDR3 nucleotides: TGTGCCTGGAGTGTAGAGTGGGGGAGAACAGGGACCCTTGCGATCAATTCACCCCTCCACTTT.

The genes are TRBV28 and TRBJ1-1; a possible D gene is TRBD1 (5 bases). V gave up 2 bases and J gave up 3 bases, with 10 bases separating them. The germline V gene encodes CDR1 MDHEN and CDR2 SYDVKM. The CDR3 runs to 14 residues. The CDR3 sequence is CASSLPGRYTEAFF. The CDR3 DNA sequence: TGTGCCAGCAGTTTACCAGGGCGGTACACTGAAGCTTTCTTT.

The chain employs TRBV19 and TRBJ2-7; D may match TRBD1 or TRBD2 (6 bases each). The CDR3 runs 13 residues. CDR1 and CDR2 (germline): LNHDA, SQIVND (reference sequence). Trimming removed 1 base from V and 6 bases from J, with 10 bases in between. CDR3: CASSIGRGLEQYF. CDR3 sequence (DNA): TGTGCCAGTAGTATAGGCCGGGGGCTCGAGCAGTACTTC.

This clone came up a few times. The chain employs TRBV5-8 and TRBJ1-5; possibly TRBD1 for D (6 bases). The germline V gene encodes CDR1 SGHTS and CDR2 YDEGEE. The CDR3 covers 14 residues. The V and J ends lost 3 bases and 6 bases respectively, with 13 bases between them. CDR3 sequence (DNA): TGTGCCAGCAGCTGGCAGGGGAGGACTCAGCCCCAGCATTTT. This sequence encodes CASSWQGRTQPQHF.

This clone was found a few times. The genes are TRBV4-1 and TRBJ2-7; 7 nucleotides line up with TRBD2. Losses at the gene ends were 2 bases for V and 3 bases for J; bases not matched to a gene: 7. Germline values: CDR1 MGHRA, CDR2 YSYEKL. The CDR3 covers 15 residues. DNA of the CDR3: TGCGCCAGCAGCCAACTAGCGGCCGTCAGCTACGAGCAGTACTTC. Protein: CASSQLAAVSYEQYF.

Written as DNA, the CDR3 is TGTGCCACCAGTATAGCGGGAGCCGGGGGTGAGCAGTTCTTC. This gives the protein CATSIAGAGGEQFF. The V gene is TRBV24-1, the J gene TRBJ2-1; 9 bases align to TRBD2. Per germline, CDR1 KGHDR and CDR2 SFDVKD. The V and J ends lost 6 bases and 9 bases, in that order; junction bases with no gene match: 8. The CDR3 is 14 residues long.

The chain employs TRBV6-2 or TRBV6-3 and TRBJ2-1, with D tentatively TRBD1 (6 bases). The length of the CDR3 is 13 residues. Per germline, CDR1 MNHEY and CDR2 SVGEGT. V lost 5 bases and J lost 10, with 15 bases in between. The CDR3 DNA sequence: TGTGCCAGCAGTCCCACAGGGAAAGGCGAGCAGTTCTTC. Residues: CASSPTGKGEQFF.

The V gene is TRBV20-1, the J gene TRBJ2-1, with D possibly being TRBD1 (5 bases). Trimming shortened V by 4 bases and J by 11 bases, and 12 bases separated the two germline ends. CDR1 is DFQATT, CDR2 SNEGSKA, per germline (reference sequence). The CDR3 length is 11 residues. The CDR3 DNA sequence: TGCAGTGCTATGCAGGGCGGTAAGCAGTTCTTC. Amino acid sequence: CSAMQGGKQFF.

This clone came up a few times. The V gene is TRBV28, the J gene TRBJ1-5; D uncertain. Germline CDR1 reads MDHEN; CDR2 reads SYDVKM. CDR3 length: 14 amino acids. Trimming pared 6 bases from V and 3 bases from J, leaving 12 bases between. The CDR3 region has the DNA TGTGCCAGCAGCCGGTCGTCAGCCAATCAGCCCCAGCATTTT. Its translation: CASSRSSANQPQHF.

The V and J genes are TRBV19 and TRBJ1-2; D unresolved. The CDR3 has 15 amino acids. Germline CDR1 LNHDA, CDR2 SQIVND (reference sequence). Trimming shortened V by 10 bases and J by 8 bases, and 26 bases separated the two germline ends. The DNA for the CDR3 is TGTGCCACCCTTGGGGAAGGGCAGGTCCTTCGAGGCTACACCTTC. Protein product: CATLGEGQVLRGYTF.

The genes are TRBV15 and TRBJ2-7; perhaps TRBD2 as D (5 bases). This CDR3 has 14 residues. The V gene lost 3 bases and the J gene lost 2 bases, with 11 bases spanning the gap. The germline V gene encodes CDR1 LNHNV and CDR2 YYDKDF (reference sequence). The DNA of the CDR3 is TGTGCCACCAGCAGCGGGGTCCTTCCCTACGAGCAGTACTTC. It codes for CATSSGVLPYEQYF.